The 5 T cell receptor beta chains below all came from one sample that was sequenced in a study of blood T cell repertoires in COVID-19. Sequencing used immunoSEQ multiplex PCR; TCRdb keeps in-frame clones, though not all of them. The sample carries hundreds of thousands of clones, approximately 90% recorded once. The sequenced material came from PBMCs or T cells enriched from blood (not recorded which). The receptors stem from a woman aged 18-29 years who had recovered from COVID-19.

The chain has TRBV19 and TRBJ1-4; D remains unclear. The CDR3 totals 14 residues. Deletions cut 5 bases from V and 8 bases from J, with 15 bases between. Looked up from germline, CDR1 is LNHDA and CDR2 is SQIVND (reference sequence). In nucleotides, the CDR3 is TGTGCCAGTAGTGGGCGTTTAGAGTCCGAAAAACTGTTTTTT. Translated: CASSGRLESEKLFF.

The CDR3 loop is CASGPGQDNSPLHF. The CDR3 DNA reads as TGCGCCAGCGGACCGGGACAGGATAATTCACCCCTCCACTTT. V and J are TRBV4-1 and TRBJ1-6; 8 bases map to TRBD1. Germline-derived CDR1 and CDR2 are MGHRA and YSYEKL. J lost 5 bases, V lost 8 bases, and 5 bases had no gene match. The CDR3 has 14 amino acids.

This chain's CDR3 is CASSWVSGQGTYPNTGELFF. For the CDR3, the DNA is TGTGCCAGCAGTTGGGTTTCGGGACAGGGGACCTACCCGAACACCGGGGAGCTGTTTTTT. The chain carries TRBV6-2 or TRBV6-3 and TRBJ2-2; 10 nucleotides align to TRBD1. After removal of 4 bases from V and 0 bases from J, the junction contained 14 bases not matched to a gene. Germline V gene data show CDR1 as MNHEY and CDR2 as SVGEGT. CDR3 size: 20 residues.

This clone was seen a handful of times. This chain joins TRBV20-1 and TRBJ2-7; D uncertain. The CDR3 covers 14 residues. V was cut by 3 bases and J by 0 bases, with 12 bases left in between. Germline values: CDR1 DFQATT, CDR2 SNEGSKA (reference sequence). The CDR3 coding sequence is TGCAGTGCTAGTCTGGGCTCCAGCTCCTACGAGCAGTACTTC. It specifies CSASLGSSSYEQYF.

This clone was detected only once. The chain couples TRBV11-2 to TRBJ1-2; D not certain. Trimming cost V 5 bases and J 6 bases, with 19 bases left between them. CDR1 and CDR2 from the germline V gene are SGHAT and FQNNGV. CDR3 length: 15 residues. Written as DNA, the CDR3 is TGTGCCAGCAGCGCGCAAAGCCTCGGAGGCGATGGCTACACCTTC. Translating it yields CASSAQSLGGDGYTF.